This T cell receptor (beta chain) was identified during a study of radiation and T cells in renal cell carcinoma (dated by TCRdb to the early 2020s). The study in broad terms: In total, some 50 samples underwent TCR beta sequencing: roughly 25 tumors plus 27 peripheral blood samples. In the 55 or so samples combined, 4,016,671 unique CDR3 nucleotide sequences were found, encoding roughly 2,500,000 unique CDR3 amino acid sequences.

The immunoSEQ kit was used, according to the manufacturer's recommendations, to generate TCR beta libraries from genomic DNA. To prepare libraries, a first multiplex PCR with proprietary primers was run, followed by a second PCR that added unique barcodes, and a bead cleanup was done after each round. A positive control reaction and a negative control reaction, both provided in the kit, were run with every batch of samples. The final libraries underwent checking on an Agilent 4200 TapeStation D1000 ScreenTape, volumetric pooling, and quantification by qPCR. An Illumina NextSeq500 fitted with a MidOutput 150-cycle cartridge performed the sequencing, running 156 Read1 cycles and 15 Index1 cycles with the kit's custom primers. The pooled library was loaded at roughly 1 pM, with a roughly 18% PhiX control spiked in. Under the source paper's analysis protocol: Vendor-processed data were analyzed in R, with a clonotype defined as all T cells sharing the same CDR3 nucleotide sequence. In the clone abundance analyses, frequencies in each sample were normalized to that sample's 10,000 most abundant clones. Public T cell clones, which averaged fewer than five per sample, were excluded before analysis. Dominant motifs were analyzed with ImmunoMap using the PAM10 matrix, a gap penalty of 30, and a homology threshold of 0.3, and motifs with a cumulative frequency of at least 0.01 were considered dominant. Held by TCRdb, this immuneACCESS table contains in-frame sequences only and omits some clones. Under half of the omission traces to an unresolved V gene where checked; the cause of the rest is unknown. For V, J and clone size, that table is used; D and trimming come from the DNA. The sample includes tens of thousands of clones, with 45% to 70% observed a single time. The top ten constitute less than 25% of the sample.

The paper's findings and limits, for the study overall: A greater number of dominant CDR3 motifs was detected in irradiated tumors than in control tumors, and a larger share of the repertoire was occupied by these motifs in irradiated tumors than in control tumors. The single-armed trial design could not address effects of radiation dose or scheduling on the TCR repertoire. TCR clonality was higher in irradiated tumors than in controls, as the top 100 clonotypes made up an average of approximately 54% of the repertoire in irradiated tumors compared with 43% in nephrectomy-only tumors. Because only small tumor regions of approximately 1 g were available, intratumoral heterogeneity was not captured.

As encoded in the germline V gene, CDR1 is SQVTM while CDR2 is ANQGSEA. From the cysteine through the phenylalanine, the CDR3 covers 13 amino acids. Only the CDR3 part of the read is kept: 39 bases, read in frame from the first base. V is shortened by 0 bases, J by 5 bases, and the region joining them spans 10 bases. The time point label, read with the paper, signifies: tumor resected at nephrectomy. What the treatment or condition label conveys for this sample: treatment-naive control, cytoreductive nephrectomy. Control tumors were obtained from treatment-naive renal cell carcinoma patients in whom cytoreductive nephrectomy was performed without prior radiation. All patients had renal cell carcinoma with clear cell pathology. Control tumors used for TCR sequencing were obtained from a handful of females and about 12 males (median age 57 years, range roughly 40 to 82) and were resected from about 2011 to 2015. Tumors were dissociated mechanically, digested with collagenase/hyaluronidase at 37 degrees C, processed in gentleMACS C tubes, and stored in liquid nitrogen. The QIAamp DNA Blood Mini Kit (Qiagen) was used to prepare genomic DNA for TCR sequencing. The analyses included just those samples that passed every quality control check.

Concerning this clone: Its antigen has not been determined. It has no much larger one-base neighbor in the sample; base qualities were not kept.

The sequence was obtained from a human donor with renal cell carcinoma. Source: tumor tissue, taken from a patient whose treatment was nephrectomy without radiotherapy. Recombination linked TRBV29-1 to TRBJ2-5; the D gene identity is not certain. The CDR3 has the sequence CSVEDPIPETQYF. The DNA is TGCAGCGTTGAAGATCCTATTCCGGAGACCCAGTACTTC.